Shown below are 4 T cell receptor beta chains from a single sample sequenced in a study of blood T cell repertoires in COVID-19. Sequencing was performed with immunoSEQ multiplex PCR; in TCRdb, only in-frame clones are kept and a portion is missing. This table holds approximately 180,000 clones, 70% to 90% found once. Source material: peripheral blood. Source of these receptors: an older person with COVID-19, enrolled during active disease.

The rearrangement links TRBV27 to TRBJ2-3; no reliable D call. Per the germline V gene, CDR1 is MNHEY and CDR2 is SMNVEV (reference sequence). The CDR3 totals 13 residues. Trimming removed 6 bases from V and 2 bases from J, with 9 bases in between. CDR3 coding DNA: TGTGCCAGCAGGGGCATAATCACAGATACGCAGTATTTT. As protein: CASRGIITDTQYF.

The chain couples TRBV19 to TRBJ1-4; D unclear. The CDR3 has 13 amino acids. From germline, CDR1 is LNHDA and CDR2 SQIVND (reference sequence). V shed 5 bases and J shed 0 bases, with 4 bases lying between them. The CDR3 region has the DNA TGTGCCAGTAGTCAGGCAACTAATGAAAAACTGTTTTTT. Its protein product is CASSQATNEKLFF.

The genes are TRBV5-1 and TRBJ2-1; possibly TRBD2 for D (5 bases). The CDR3 is 13 amino acids. Per the germline V gene, CDR1 is SGHRS and CDR2 is YFSETQ. V was shortened by 6 bases and J by 7 bases, with 14 bases between the two germline ends. The CDR3 DNA reads TGCGCCAGCAATCGGGGAGATGGGAATGAGCAGTTCTTC. This encodes CASNRGDGNEQFF.

Only one count was recorded for this clone. The rearrangement joins TRBV27 to TRBJ2-7; no definite D call. Germline V CDR1 and CDR2: MNHEY, SMNVEV (reference sequence). CDR3 size: 14 residues. V lost 5 bases, J lost 2 bases, and 13 bases lay in between. DNA of the CDR3: TGTGCCAGCAGTACCCGACTTCGCCCCTACGAGCAGTACTTC. Translation: CASSTRLRPYEQYF.